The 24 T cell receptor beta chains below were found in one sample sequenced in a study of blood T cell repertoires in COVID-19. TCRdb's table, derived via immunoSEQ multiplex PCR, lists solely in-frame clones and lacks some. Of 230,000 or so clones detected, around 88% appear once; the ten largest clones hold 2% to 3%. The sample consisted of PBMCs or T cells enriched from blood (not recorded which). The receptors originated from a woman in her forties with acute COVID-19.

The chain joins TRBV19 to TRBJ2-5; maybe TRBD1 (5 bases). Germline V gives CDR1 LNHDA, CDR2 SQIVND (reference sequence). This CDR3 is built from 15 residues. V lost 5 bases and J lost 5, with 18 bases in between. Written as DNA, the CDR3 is TGTGCCAGTAGTGTAACAGGTTTTGACGGGGAGACCCAGTACTTC. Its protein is CASSVTGFDGETQYF.

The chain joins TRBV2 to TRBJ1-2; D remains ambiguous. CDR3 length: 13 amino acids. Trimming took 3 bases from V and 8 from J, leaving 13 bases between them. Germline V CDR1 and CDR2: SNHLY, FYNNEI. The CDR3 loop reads CASSDLPQRGYTF. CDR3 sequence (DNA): TGTGCCAGCAGTGATCTCCCTCAGCGGGGCTACACCTTC.

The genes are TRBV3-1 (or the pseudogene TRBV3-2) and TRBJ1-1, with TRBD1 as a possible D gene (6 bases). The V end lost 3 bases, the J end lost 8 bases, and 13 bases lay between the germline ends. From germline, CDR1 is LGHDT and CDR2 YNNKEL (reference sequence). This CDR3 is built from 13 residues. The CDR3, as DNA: TGTGCCAGCAGCCAGATCGGACAGCTGGAAGCTTTCTTT. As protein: CASSQIGQLEAFF.

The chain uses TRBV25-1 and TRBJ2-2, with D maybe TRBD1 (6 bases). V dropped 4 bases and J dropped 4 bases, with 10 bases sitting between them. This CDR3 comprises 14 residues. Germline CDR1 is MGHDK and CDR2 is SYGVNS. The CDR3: CASSVLRGTGELFF. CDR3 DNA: TGTGCCAGCAGTGTTCTCAGGGGCACCGGGGAGCTGTTTTTT.

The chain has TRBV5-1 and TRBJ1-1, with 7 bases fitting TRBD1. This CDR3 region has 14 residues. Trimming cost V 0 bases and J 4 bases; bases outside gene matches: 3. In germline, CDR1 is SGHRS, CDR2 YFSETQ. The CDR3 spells CASSLAGGVTEAFF. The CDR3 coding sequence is TGCGCCAGCAGCTTGGCAGGGGGTGTCACTGAAGCTTTCTTT.

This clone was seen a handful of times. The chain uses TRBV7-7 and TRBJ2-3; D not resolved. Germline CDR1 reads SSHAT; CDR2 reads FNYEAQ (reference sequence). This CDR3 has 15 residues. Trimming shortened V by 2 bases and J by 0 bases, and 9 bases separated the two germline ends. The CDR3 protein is CASSLSITSTDTQYF. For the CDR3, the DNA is TGTGCCAGCAGCTTATCCATCACTAGCACAGATACGCAGTATTTT.

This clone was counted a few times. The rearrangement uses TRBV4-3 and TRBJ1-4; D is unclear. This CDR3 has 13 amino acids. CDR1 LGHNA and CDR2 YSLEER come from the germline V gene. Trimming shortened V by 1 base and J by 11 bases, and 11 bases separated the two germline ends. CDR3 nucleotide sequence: TGCGCCAGCAGCCAAGGGGCCGGATACAAACTGTTTTTT. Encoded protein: CASSQGAGYKLFF.

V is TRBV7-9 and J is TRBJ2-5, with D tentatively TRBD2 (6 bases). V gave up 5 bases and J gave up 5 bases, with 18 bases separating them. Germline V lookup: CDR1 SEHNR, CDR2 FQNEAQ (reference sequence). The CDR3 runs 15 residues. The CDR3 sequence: CASSPPGLPGETQYF. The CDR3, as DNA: TGTGCCAGCAGCCCCCCGGGACTTCCTGGGGAGACCCAGTACTTC.

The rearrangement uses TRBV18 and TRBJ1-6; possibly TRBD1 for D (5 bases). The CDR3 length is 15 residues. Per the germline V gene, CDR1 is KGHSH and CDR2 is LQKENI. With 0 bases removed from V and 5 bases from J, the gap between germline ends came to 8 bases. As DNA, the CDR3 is TGTGCCAGCTCACCACCGGCAGGGAATAATTCACCCCTCCACTTT. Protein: CASSPPAGNNSPLHF.

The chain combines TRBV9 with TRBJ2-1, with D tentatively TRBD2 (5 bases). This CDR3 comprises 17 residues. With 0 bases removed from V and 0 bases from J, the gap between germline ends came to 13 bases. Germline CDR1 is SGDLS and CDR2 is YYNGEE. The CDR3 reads CASSVGAGLSSYNEQFF. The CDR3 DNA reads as TGTGCCAGCAGCGTAGGTGCCGGACTGAGCTCCTACAATGAGCAGTTCTTC. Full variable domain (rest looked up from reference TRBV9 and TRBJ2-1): DSGVTQTPKHLITATGQRVTLRCSPRSGDLSVYWYQQSLDQGLQFLIQYYNGEERAKGNILERFSAQQFPDLHSELNLSSLELGDSALYFCASSVGAGLSSYNEQFFGPGTRLTVL.

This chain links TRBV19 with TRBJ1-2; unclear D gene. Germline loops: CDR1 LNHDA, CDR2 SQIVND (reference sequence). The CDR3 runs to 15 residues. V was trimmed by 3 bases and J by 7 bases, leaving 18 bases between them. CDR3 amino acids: CASSIETRGSIGYTF. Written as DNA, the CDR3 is TGTGCCAGTAGTATCGAAACCAGAGGGTCGATTGGCTACACCTTC.

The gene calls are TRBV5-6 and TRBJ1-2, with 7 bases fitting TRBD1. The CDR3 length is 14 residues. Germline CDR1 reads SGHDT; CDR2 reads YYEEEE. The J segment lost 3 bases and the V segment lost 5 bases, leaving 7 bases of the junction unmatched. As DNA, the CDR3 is TGTGCCAGCAGTATAGGGGGCGCGGACTATGGCTACACCTTC. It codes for CASSIGGADYGYTF.

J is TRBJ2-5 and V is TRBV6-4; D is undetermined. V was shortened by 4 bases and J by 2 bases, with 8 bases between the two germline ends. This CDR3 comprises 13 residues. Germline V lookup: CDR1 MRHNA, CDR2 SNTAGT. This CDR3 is CASSATLQETQYF. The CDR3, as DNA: TGTGCCAGCAGTGCAACTCTGCAAGAGACCCAGTACTTC.

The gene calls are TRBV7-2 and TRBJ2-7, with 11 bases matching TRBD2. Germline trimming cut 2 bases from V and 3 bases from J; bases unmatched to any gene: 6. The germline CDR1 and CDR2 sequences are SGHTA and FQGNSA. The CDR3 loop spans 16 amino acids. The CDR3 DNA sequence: TGTGCCAGCAGCTTACGAACTAGCGGGGGCCGCTACGAGCAGTACTTC. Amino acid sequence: CASSLRTSGGRYEQYF.

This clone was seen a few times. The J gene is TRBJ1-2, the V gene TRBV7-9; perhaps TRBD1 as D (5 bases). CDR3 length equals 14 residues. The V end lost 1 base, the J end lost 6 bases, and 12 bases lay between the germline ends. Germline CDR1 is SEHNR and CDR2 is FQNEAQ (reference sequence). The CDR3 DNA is TGTGCCAGCAGCTTAGGGGCCAGGGTCAATGGCTACACCTTC. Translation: CASSLGARVNGYTF.

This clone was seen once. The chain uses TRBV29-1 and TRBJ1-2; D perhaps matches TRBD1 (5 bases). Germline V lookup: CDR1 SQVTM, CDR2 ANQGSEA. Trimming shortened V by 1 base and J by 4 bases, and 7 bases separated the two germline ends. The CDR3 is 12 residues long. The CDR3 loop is CSVEGQSYGYTF. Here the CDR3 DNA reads TGCAGCGTTGAAGGACAGTCCTATGGCTACACCTTC.

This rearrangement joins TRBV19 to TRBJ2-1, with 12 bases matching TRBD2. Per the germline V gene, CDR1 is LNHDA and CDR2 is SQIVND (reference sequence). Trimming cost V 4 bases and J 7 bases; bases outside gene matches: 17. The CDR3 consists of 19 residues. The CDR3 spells CASSTAGARFTSGRNEQFF. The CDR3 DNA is TGTGCCAGTAGTACCGCAGGGGCGCGGTTTACTAGCGGGAGGAATGAGCAGTTCTTC.

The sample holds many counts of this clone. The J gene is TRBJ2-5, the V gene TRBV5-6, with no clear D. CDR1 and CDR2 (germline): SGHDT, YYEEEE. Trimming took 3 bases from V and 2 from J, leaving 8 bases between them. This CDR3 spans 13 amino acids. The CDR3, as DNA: TGTGCCAGCAGCTCCCACGGGCAAGAGACCCAGTACTTC. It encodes CASSSHGQETQYF.

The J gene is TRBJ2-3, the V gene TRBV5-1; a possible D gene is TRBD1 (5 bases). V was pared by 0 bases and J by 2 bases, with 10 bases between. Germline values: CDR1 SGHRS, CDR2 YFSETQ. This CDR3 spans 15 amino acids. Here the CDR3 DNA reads TGCGCCAGCAGCTTGGTGGGGCAGAACACAGATACGCAGTATTTT. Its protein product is CASSLVGQNTDTQYF.

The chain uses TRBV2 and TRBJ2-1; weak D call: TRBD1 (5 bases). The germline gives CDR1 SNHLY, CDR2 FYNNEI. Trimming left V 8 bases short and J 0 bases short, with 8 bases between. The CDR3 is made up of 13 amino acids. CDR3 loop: CASGASSYNEQFF. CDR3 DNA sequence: TGTGCCAGCGGGGCCAGCTCCTACAATGAGCAGTTCTTC.

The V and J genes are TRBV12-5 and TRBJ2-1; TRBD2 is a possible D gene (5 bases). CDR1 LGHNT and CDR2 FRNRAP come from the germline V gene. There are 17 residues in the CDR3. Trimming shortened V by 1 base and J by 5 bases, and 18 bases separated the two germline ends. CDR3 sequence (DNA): TGTGCTAGTGGTTTGGGCGACCCGGGGAGACGGAACAATGAGCAGTTCTTC. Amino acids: CASGLGDPGRRNNEQFF.

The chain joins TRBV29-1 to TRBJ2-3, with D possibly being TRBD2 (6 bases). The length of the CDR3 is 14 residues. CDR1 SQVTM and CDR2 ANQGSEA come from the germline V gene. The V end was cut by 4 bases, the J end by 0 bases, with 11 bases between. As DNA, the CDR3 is TGCAGCGTTGGTTCGGGGGAGAGCACAGATACGCAGTATTTT. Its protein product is CSVGSGESTDTQYF.

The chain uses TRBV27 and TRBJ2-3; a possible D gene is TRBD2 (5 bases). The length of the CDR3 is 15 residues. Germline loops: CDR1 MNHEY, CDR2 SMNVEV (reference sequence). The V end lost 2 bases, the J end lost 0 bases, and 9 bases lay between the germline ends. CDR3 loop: CASSLAAASTDTQYF. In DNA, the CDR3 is TGTGCCAGCAGTTTAGCAGCGGCTAGCACAGATACGCAGTATTTT.

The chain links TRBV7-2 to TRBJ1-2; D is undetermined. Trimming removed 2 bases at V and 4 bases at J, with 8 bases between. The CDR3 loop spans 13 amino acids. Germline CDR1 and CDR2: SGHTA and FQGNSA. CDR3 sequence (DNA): TGTGCCAGCAGCTTATTGGCCAGCTATGGCTACACCTTC. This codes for CASSLLASYGYTF.